This T cell receptor beta chain was identified in a study of monozygotic twins with inflammatory bowel disease. Study conclusions and caveats: Healthy co-twins, by inverse Simpson, had higher TCRbeta diversity than their siblings with IBD.

Note on this clonotype: The antigen is not known.

The draw for each donor consisted of a single 2.5 ml blood sample. The CDR3 has 18 amino acids. The V gene's germline CDR1 is SGHRS and CDR2 YFSETQ. Each UMI harboured a 6-nucleotide sample barcode and was appended via template switching. With the 5' RACE reads reprocessed, TCRdb shows one record per CDR3 protein and no DNA. This listing includes around 200,000 distinct CDR3 sequences. The chain employs TRBV5-1 and TRBJ2-3; the D call from TCRdb, TRBD1, cannot be confirmed without DNA. The TCR originated in a human donor with ulcerative colitis or Crohn's disease, or a healthy co-twin of an affected twin (not recorded which). Sequencing input: blood. CDR3 protein: CASSLDPYRRGPTDTQYF.